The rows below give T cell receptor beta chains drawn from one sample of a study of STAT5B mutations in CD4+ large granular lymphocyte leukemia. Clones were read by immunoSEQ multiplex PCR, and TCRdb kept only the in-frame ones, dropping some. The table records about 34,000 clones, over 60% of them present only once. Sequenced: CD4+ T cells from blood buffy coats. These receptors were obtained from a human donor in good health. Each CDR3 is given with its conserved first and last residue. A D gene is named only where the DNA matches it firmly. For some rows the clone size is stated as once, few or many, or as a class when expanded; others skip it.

CDR3 protein: CASTGGTNEKLFF; CDR3 DNA: TGTGCCAGCACGGGGGGCACTAATGAAAAACTGTTTTTT; V gene: TRBV2; clone size: few; J gene: TRBJ1-4; D gene: .
CDR3 protein: CASSAQGLAGGTDTQYF; CDR3 DNA: TGTGCCAGCAGCGCCCAGGGCTTAGCGGGAGGCACAGATACGCAGTATTTT; V gene: TRBV11-2; clone size: .; J gene: TRBJ2-3; D gene: TRBD2
CDR3 protein: CASSLRSTGNYGYTF; CDR3 DNA: TGTGCCAGCAGCTTGAGGTCGACAGGGAATTATGGCTACACCTTC; V gene: TRBV9; clone size: few; J gene: TRBJ1-2; D gene: TRBD1
CDR3 protein: CASSTPHPEAFF; CDR3 DNA: TGTGCCAGCAGTACTCCACATCCTGAAGCTTTCTTT; V gene: TRBV2; clone size: .; J gene: TRBJ1-1; D gene: .
CDR3 protein: CASSDPLGQSYEQYF; CDR3 DNA: TGCGCCAGCAGTGACCCCTTGGGGCAGAGCTACGAGCAGTACTTC; V gene: TRBV5-1; clone size: once; J gene: TRBJ2-7; D gene: .
CDR3 protein: CASILSAPSYEQYF; CDR3 DNA: TGTGCCAGCATCCTATCCGCGCCCTCCTACGAGCAGTACTTC; V gene: TRBV6-5; clone size: once; J gene: TRBJ2-7; D gene: .
CDR3 protein: CASSDRTGYGYTF; CDR3 DNA: TGCGCCAGCAGCGATAGGACAGGGTATGGCTACACCTTC; V gene: TRBV5-1; clone size: .; J gene: TRBJ1-2; D gene: TRBD1
CDR3 protein: CASGLDRRTYEQYF; CDR3 DNA: TGTGCTAGTGGTTTAGACAGACGAACCTACGAGCAGTACTTC; V gene: TRBV12-5; clone size: once; J gene: TRBJ2-7; D gene: .
CDR3 protein: CASSLWTNNGELFF; CDR3 DNA: TGTGCCAGCAGCTTGTGGACAAACAACGGGGAGCTGTTTTTT; V gene: TRBV5-5; clone size: .; J gene: TRBJ2-2; D gene: .
CDR3 protein: CASSFRDVANEKLFF; CDR3 DNA: TGTGCCAGCAGCTTCCGCGACGTAGCTAATGAAAAACTGTTTTTT; V gene: TRBV5-4; clone size: .; J gene: TRBJ1-4; D gene: .
CDR3 protein: CASSLLGGSAGYF; CDR3 DNA: TGTGCCAGCAGCTTGCTTGGGGGGAGCGCCGGGTACTTC; V gene: TRBV5-6; clone size: .; J gene: TRBJ2-5; D gene: .
CDR3 protein: CASSRGVQGRSTEAFF; CDR3 DNA: TGTGCCAGCAGCCGCGGGGTCCAGGGTCGGAGCACTGAAGCTTTCTTT; V gene: TRBV11-2; clone size: .; J gene: TRBJ1-1; D gene: .
CDR3 protein: CASSGSAYEQYF; CDR3 DNA: TGTGCCAGTTCAGGGTCTGCCTACGAGCAGTACTTC; V gene: TRBV2; clone size: few; J gene: TRBJ2-7; D gene: .
CDR3 protein: CASSSTGGNPEAFF; CDR3 DNA: TGCGCCAGCAGTTCCACAGGGGGTAACCCTGAAGCTTTCTTT; V gene: TRBV10-2; clone size: .; J gene: TRBJ1-1; D gene: TRBD1
CDR3 protein: CASTEGLNYNEQFF; CDR3 DNA: TGTGCCAGTACGGAGGGCCTGAACTACAATGAGCAGTTCTTC; V gene: TRBV18; clone size: .; J gene: TRBJ2-1; D gene: .
CDR3 protein: CASSWTAQETQYF; CDR3 DNA: TGTGCCAGCAGCTGGACAGCGCAAGAGACCCAGTACTTC; V gene: TRBV7-6; clone size: medium-sized; J gene: TRBJ2-5; D gene: .
CDR3 protein: CASSWIRDTNTEAFF; CDR3 DNA: TGTGCCAGCAGCTGGATCCGGGACACAAACACTGAAGCTTTCTTT; V gene: TRBV7-8; clone size: once; J gene: TRBJ1-1; D gene: .
CDR3 protein: CASSPMSGRTEAFF; CDR3 DNA: TGTGCCAGCAGTCCAATGTCCGGGAGGACTGAAGCTTTCTTT; V gene: TRBV2; clone size: few; J gene: TRBJ1-1; D gene: .
CDR3 protein: CASSYSQDSYEQYF; CDR3 DNA: TGTGCCAGCAGTTACTCGCAGGACTCCTACGAGCAGTACTTC; V gene: TRBV6-5; clone size: .; J gene: TRBJ2-7; D gene: .
CDR3 protein: CASSTGGKTFSYEQYF; CDR3 DNA: TGTGCCAGCAGCACCGGGGGCAAGACCTTCTCCTACGAGCAGTACTTC; V gene: TRBV2; clone size: .; J gene: TRBJ2-7; D gene: .
CDR3 protein: CASSLAVGGSIEKLFF; CDR3 DNA: TGTGCCAGCAGTTTGGCCGTGGGAGGGAGCATAGAAAAACTGTTTTTT; V gene: TRBV6-5; clone size: .; J gene: TRBJ1-4; D gene: .
CDR3 protein: CASSLTTSTNYGYTF; CDR3 DNA: TGCGCCAGCAGCTTAACGACATCAACTAACTATGGCTACACCTTC; V gene: TRBV5-1; clone size: .; J gene: TRBJ1-2; D gene: .
CDR3 protein: CASSLEPQNTEAFF; CDR3 DNA: TGCGCCAGCAGCTTGGAACCCCAGAACACTGAAGCTTTCTTT; V gene: TRBV5-1; clone size: .; J gene: TRBJ1-1; D gene: .
CDR3 protein: CASSLGHLNTEAFF; CDR3 DNA: TGTGCCAGCAGCTTAGGACATCTGAACACTGAAGCTTTCTTT; V gene: TRBV11-2; clone size: .; J gene: TRBJ1-1; D gene: .
CDR3 protein: CATSRWGQGNTEAFF; CDR3 DNA: TGTGCCACCAGCAGGTGGGGACAGGGGAACACTGAAGCTTTCTTT; V gene: TRBV15; clone size: .; J gene: TRBJ1-1; D gene: TRBD1
CDR3 protein: CASSATQQGNYGYTF; CDR3 DNA: TGTGCCAGCAGTGCTACCCAACAGGGAAACTATGGCTACACCTTC; V gene: TRBV6-6; clone size: .; J gene: TRBJ1-2; D gene: .
CDR3 protein: CSVARASNYGYTF; CDR3 DNA: TGCAGCGTTGCCAGGGCCTCTAACTATGGCTACACCTTC; V gene: TRBV29-1; clone size: .; J gene: TRBJ1-2; D gene: .
CDR3 protein: CASSPSPGNGYTF; CDR3 DNA: TGTGCCAGCTCCCCGTCCCCGGGGAATGGCTACACCTTC; V gene: TRBV7-9; clone size: few; J gene: TRBJ1-2; D gene: .
CDR3 protein: CASSISQGTDTQYF; CDR3 DNA: TGTGCCAGTAGTATATCACAGGGGACAGATACGCAGTATTTT; V gene: TRBV19; clone size: .; J gene: TRBJ2-3; D gene: TRBD1
CDR3 protein: CAWSTGQPTEAFF; CDR3 DNA: TGTGCCTGGAGTACCGGACAACCCACTGAAGCTTTCTTT; V gene: TRBV30; clone size: .; J gene: TRBJ1-1; D gene: .
CDR3 protein: CASSLWVGLNLGEQYF; CDR3 DNA: TGTGCCAGCAGTTTATGGGTGGGACTTAATCTGGGGGAGCAGTACTTC; V gene: TRBV27; clone size: .; J gene: TRBJ2-7; D gene: .
CDR3 protein: CASSLGGTEMNTEAFF; CDR3 DNA: TGCGCCAGCAGCTTGGGGGGGACAGAAATGAACACTGAAGCTTTCTTT; V gene: TRBV5-1; clone size: .; J gene: TRBJ1-1; D gene: TRBD1
CDR3 protein: CASSYRGQGLQYF; CDR3 DNA: TGTGCCAGCAGTTACCGCGGACAGGGCCTTCAGTACTTC; V gene: TRBV6-5; clone size: .; J gene: TRBJ2-7; D gene: TRBD1
CDR3 protein: CASSEQVTDGDYGYTF; CDR3 DNA: TGTGCCAGCAGTGAACAAGTAACTGATGGGGACTATGGCTACACCTTC; V gene: TRBV2; clone size: .; J gene: TRBJ1-2; D gene: .
CDR3 protein: CASSLQGGNTEAFF; CDR3 DNA: TGTGCCAGCAGCCTTCAGGGAGGGAACACTGAAGCTTTCTTT; V gene: TRBV11-1; clone size: few; J gene: TRBJ1-1; D gene: .